This record covers a single T cell receptor beta chain. The Seattle patients joined while their infection was active and were tracked longitudinally afterward. The V gene's germline CDR1 is KGHSH and CDR2 LQKENI. Trimming removed 3 bases from V and 3 bases from J; junction bases left unmatched: 11. This CDR3 is 17 amino acids long. Original processing notes: Nucleated cell counts were estimated from reference gene primer amplification. Measured with immunoSEQ multiplex PCR; TCRdb has only the in-frame clones, and not every one. The DNA gave D and trimming, while V, J and clone size come from that table. The repertoire holds 200,000 to 250,000 clones, around 86% seen once, with roughly 10% in the top ten. This record comes from a study of blood T cell repertoires in COVID-19. About the study: Some COVID-19 samples were acute and others convalescent; all came from the United States, Italy and Spain. T cells, B-cell-depleted T cells, or PBMCs supplied cDNA or gDNA.

This TCR came from a woman between 50 and 59 years old with COVID-19, enrolled during active disease. Sequencing was done on a sample of peripheral blood. The chain recombines TRBV18 with TRBJ1-5; 7 bases fit TRBD1. Written as DNA, the CDR3 is TGTGCCAGCTCACCGTTGTTCCCGGGACAGAACAATCAGCCCCAGCATTTT. Amino acids: CASSPLFPGQNNQPQHF.